The subject of this entry is one T cell receptor beta chain. This entry comes from a study of blood T cell repertoires in COVID-19. Study-level background: Sites in the United States, Italy and Spain provided acute and convalescent COVID-19 samples. Sample material is recorded as cDNA or gDNA derived from T cells, B-cell-depleted T cells, or PBMCs.

Seattle's enrolled individuals joined amid active infection and were then monitored longitudinally. Original analysis: It was from reference gene primer amplification that nucleated cell counts were estimated. Only in-frame clones appear in the TCRdb table, and some are missing; sequencing was by immunoSEQ multiplex PCR. From that table come the V and J calls and clone size; the DNA was used to work out D and trimming. The sample has some 49,000 clones; roughly 79% are singletons. The sequenced sample was peripheral blood. The clonotype originates from a woman older than 75 with COVID-19, enrolled during active disease.

The CDR3 spells CASSRTSGANTGELFF. The CDR3 region has the DNA TGTGCCAGCAGCCGGACTAGCGGAGCGAACACCGGGGAGCTGTTTTTT. This chain links TRBV7-9 with TRBJ2-2; 10 positions match TRBD2. Trimming took 5 bases from V and 0 from J; bases not matched to a gene: 3. The CDR3 extends over 16 amino acids. CDR1 is SEHNR, CDR2 FQNEAQ, per germline (reference sequence).